The 2 T cell receptor beta chains reported below all come from one sample, sequenced in a study of blood T cell repertoires in COVID-19. The assay was immunoSEQ multiplex PCR, and TCRdb's table has in-frame clones only and misses some. Of 250,000 or so clones listed, 85% to 90% are singletons. The sample taken for sequencing was peripheral blood. These receptors originate from a woman aged 55-70 years with COVID-19, enrolled during active disease.

This rearrangement joins TRBV7-2 to TRBJ1-1; tentatively, D is TRBD1 (6 bases). Germline V gene sequence: CDR1 SGHTA, CDR2 FQGNSA. V was cut by 6 bases and J by 5 bases, with 22 bases left in between. This CDR3 contains 16 residues. The CDR3 region has the DNA TGTGCCAGCAGTTTGCTTTATACAGGGTCGGGTACTGAAGCTTTCTTT. Its translation is CASSLLYTGSGTEAFF.

The chain combines TRBV7-9 with TRBJ1-4; 9 nucleotides line up with TRBD1. Germline V CDR1 and CDR2: SEHNR, FQNEAQ (reference sequence). V trimming: 4 bases; J trimming: 7 bases; junction bases outside the gene matches: 7. CDR3 length: 15 residues. CDR3 coding DNA: TGTGCCAGCAGCTCCGGGACAGGGTGGGGTGAAAAACTGTTTTTT. Translating gives CASSSGTGWGEKLFF.